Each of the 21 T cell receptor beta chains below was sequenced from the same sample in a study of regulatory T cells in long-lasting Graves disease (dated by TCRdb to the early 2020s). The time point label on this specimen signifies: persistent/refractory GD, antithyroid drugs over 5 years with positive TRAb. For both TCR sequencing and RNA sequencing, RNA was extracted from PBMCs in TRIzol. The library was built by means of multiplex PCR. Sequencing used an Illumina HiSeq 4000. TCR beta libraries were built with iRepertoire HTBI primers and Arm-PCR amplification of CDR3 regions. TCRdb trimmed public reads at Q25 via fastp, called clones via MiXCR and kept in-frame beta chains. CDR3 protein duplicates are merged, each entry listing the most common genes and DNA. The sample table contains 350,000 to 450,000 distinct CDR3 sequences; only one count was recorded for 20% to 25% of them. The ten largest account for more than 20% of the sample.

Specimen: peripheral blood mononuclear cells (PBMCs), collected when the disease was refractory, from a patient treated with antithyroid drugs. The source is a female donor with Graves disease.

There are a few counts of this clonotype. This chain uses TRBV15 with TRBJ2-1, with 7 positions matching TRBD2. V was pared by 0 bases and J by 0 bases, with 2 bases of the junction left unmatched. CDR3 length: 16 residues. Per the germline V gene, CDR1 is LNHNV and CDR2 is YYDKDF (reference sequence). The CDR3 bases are TGTGCCACCAGCAGAGATACGGGAGGCTCCTACAATGAGCAGTTCTTC. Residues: CATSRDTGGSYNEQFF.

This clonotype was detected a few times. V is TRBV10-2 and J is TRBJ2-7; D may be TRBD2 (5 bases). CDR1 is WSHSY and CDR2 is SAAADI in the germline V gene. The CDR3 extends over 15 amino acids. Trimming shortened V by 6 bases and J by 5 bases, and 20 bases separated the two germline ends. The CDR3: CASRADGGGGNEQYF. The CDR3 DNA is TGCGCCAGCAGGGCAGACGGTGGAGGTGGGAACGAGCAGTACTTC.

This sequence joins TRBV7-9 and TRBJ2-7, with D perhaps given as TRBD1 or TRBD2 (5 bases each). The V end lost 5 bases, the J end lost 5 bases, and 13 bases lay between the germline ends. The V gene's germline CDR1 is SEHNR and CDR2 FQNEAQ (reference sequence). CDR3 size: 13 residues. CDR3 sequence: CASSPKGRDEQYF. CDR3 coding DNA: TGTGCCAGCAGCCCGAAGGGGCGGGACGAGCAGTACTTC.

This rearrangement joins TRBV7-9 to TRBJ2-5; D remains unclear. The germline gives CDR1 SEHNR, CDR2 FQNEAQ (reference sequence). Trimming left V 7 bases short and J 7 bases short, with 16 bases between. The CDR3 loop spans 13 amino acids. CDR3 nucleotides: TGTGCCAGCAATAGGGCCCCAGGCGGGACCCAGTACTTC. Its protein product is CASNRAPGGTQYF.

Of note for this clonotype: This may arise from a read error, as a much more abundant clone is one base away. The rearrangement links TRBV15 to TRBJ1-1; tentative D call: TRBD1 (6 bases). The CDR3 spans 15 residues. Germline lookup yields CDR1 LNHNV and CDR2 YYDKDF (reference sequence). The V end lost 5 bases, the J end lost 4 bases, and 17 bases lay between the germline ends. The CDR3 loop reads CATSGAGGALTEAFF. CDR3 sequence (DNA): TGTGCCACCAGCGGCGCGGGGGGGGCACTCACTGAAGCTTTCTTT.

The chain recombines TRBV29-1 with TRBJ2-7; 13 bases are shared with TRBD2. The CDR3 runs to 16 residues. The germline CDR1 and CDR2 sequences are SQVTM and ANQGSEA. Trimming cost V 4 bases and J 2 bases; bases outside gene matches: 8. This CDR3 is CSVARGTSGAAYEQYF. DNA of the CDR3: TGCAGCGTTGCCAGAGGGACTAGCGGGGCGGCCTACGAGCAGTACTTC.

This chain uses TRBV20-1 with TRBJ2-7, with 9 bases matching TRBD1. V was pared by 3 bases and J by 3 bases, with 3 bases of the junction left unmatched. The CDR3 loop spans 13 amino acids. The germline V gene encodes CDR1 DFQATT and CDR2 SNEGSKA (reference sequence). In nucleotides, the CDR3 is TGCAGTGCTAGCGGGACAGGGAACTACGAGCAGTACTTC. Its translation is CSASGTGNYEQYF.

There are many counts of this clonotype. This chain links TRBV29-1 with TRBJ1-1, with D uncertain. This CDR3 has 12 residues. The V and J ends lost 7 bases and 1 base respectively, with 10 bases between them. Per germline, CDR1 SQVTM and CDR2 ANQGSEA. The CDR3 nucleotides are TGCAGCGCAAGTGACCCGAACACTGAAGCTTTCTTT. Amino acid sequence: CSASDPNTEAFF. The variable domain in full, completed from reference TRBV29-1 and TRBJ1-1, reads SAVISQKPSRDICQRGTSLTIQCQVDSQVTMMFWYRQQPGQSLTLIATANQGSEATYESGFVIDKFPISRPNLTFSTLTVSNMSPEDSSIYLCSASDPNTEAFFGQGTRLTVV.

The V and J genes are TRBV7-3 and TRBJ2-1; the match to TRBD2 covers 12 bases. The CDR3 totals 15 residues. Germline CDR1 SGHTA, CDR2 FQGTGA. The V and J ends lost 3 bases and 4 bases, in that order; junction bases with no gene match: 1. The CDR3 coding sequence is TGTGCCAGCAGCTTCGGACTAGCGGGATACAATGAGCAGTTCTTC. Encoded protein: CASSFGLAGYNEQFF.

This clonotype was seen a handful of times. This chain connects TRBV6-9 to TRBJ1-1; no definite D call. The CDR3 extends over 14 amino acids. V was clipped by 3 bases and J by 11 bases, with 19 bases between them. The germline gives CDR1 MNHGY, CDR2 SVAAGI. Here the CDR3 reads CASSYEFQSSGAFF. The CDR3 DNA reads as TGTGCCAGCAGTTACGAATTTCAATCTTCGGGTGCTTTCTTT.

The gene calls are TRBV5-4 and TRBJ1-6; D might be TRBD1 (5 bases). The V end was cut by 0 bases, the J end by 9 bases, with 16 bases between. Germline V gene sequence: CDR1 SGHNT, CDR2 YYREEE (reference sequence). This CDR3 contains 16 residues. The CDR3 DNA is TGTGCCAGCAGCTTGGGTGGCCTGGGTCAGGGTTCACCCCTCCACTTT. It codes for CASSLGGLGQGSPLHF.

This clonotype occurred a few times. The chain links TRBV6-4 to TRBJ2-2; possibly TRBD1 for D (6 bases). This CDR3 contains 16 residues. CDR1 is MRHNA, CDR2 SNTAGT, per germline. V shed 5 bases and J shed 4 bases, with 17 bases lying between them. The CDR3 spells CASSYLGGVGTGELFF. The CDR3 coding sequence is TGTGCCAGCAGTTACTTAGGGGGTGTCGGCACCGGGGAGCTGTTTTTT.

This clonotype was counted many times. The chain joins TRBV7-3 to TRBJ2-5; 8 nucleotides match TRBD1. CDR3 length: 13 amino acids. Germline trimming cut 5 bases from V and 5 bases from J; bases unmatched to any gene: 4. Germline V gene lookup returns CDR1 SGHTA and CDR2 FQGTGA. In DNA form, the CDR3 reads TGTGCCAGCAGCACAACAGGGGGGGAGACCCAGTACTTC. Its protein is CASSTTGGETQYF.

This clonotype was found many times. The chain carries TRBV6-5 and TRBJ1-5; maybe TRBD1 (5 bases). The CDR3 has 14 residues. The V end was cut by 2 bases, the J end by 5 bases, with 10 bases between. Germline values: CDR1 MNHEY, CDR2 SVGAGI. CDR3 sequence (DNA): TGTGCCAGCAGTTACGGGAGGGGAGATCAGCCCCAGCATTTT. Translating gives CASSYGRGDQPQHF.

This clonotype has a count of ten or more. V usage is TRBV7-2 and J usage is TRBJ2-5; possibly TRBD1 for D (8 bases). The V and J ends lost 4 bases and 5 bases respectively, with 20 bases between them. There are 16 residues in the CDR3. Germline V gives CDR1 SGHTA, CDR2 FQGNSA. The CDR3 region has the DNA TGTGCCAGCAGCTGGGCCGGACAGGGAGCGGGGGAGACCCAGTACTTC. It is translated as CASSWAGQGAGETQYF.

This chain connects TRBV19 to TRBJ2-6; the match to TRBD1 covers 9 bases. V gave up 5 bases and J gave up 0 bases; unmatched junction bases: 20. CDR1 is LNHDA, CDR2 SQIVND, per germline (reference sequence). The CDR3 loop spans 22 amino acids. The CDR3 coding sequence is TGTGCCAGTAGTGTAACAGGGGGCGCCGTGTCCGCTCTAGGCTCTGGGGCCAACGTCCTGACTTTC. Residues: CASSVTGGAVSALGSGANVLTF.

CDR3 amino acids: CSVTGPLLSYEQYF. CDR3 nucleotide sequence: TGCAGCGTGACGGGACCACTGCTCTCCTACGAGCAGTACTTC. The chain employs TRBV29-1 and TRBJ2-7; D may be TRBD1 or TRBD2 (5 bases each). In germline, CDR1 is SQVTM, CDR2 ANQGSEA. The ends were cut back, 6 bases at V and 0 bases at J, with 15 bases in the middle. There are 14 residues in the CDR3.

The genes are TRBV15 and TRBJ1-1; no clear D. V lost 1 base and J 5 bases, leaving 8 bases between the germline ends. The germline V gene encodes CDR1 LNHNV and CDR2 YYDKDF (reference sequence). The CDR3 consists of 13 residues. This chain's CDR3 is CATSRVWGTEAFF. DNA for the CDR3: TGTGCCACCAGCAGAGTTTGGGGTACTGAAGCTTTCTTT. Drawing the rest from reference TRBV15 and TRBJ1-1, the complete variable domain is DAMVIQNPRYQVTQFGKPVTLSCSQTLNHNVMYWYQQKSSQAPKLLFHYYDKDFNNEADTPDNFQSRRPNTSFCFLDIRSPGLGDTAMYLCATSRVWGTEAFFGQGTRLTVV.

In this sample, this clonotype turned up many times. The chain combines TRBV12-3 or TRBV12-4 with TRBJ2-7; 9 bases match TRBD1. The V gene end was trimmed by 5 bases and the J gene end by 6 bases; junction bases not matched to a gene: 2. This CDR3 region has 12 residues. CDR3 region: CASSDRGFEQYF. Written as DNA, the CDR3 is TGTGCCAGCAGTGACAGGGGGTTCGAGCAGTACTTC.

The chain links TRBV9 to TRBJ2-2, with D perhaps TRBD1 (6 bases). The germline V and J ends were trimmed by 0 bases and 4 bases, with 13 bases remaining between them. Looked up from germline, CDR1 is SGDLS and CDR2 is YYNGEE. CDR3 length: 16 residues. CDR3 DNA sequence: TGTGCCAGCAGCGTAGGGATGGGGGCCCCCACCGGGGAGCTGTTTTTT. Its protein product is CASSVGMGAPTGELFF.

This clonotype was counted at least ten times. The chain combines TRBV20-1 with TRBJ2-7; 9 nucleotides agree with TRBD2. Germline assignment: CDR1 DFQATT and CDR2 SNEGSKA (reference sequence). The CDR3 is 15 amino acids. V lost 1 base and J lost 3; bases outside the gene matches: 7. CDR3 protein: CSARATLAGSYEQYF. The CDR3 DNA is TGCAGTGCTAGAGCAACTCTAGCGGGAAGCTACGAGCAGTACTTC.